The next 9 T cell receptor beta chains were all read from a single sample in a study of OX40 agonist ivuxolimab in advanced cancers. Libraries were prepared by immunoSEQ multiplex PCR; TCRdb keeps only in-frame clonotypes and omits some of them. The sample carries tens of thousands of clones, more than 85% recorded once. Sequencing used CD4+ or CD8+ T cells sorted from blood, obtained in a trial of the OX40 agonist ivuxolimab. These receptors all come from an adult with an advanced solid tumor such as melanoma, head and neck, liver or kidney cancer.

The rearrangement joins TRBV6-4 to TRBJ2-3; 7 bases agree with TRBD2. Germline CDR1 reads MRHNA; CDR2 reads SNTAGT. J gave up 2 bases and V 4 bases, and 9 bases lay outside the gene matches. This CDR3 has 16 residues. The chain's CDR3 is CASSAERGGNTDTQYF. For the CDR3, the DNA is TGTGCCAGCAGTGCCGAGCGGGGAGGGAACACAGATACGCAGTATTTT.

This sequence joins TRBV27 and TRBJ2-3, with TRBD1 matching 10 bases. With 3 bases clipped from V and 3 bases from J, the junction kept 3 bases outside the gene matches. Germline V gene sequence: CDR1 MNHEY, CDR2 SMNVEV (reference sequence). The length of the CDR3 is 15 residues. The CDR3 region is CASSFWTGGTDTQYF. CDR3 coding DNA: TGTGCCAGCAGTTTCTGGACAGGGGGAACAGATACGCAGTATTTT.

This chain uses TRBV7-9 with TRBJ2-1; D is undetermined. Germline CDR1 reads SEHNR; CDR2 reads FQNEAQ (reference sequence). Trimming removed 0 bases from V and 0 bases from J, with 6 bases in between. This CDR3 is 15 amino acids long. CDR3 in amino acids: CASSLAGSSYNEQFF. In DNA, the CDR3 is TGTGCCAGCAGCTTAGCTGGCAGCTCCTACAATGAGCAGTTCTTC.

The chain recombines TRBV7-2 with TRBJ2-5; TRBD1 aligns across 9 bases. CDR3 length: 15 amino acids. V shed 1 base and J 5 bases; nucleotides not matched to a gene: 5. The germline V gene has CDR1 SGHTA and CDR2 FQGNSA. The CDR3 DNA reads as TGTGCCAGCAGCTTAGGAAACAGGGGGCTGGAGACCCAGTACTTC. It codes for CASSLGNRGLETQYF.

This clone has a single count. This chain uses TRBV2 with TRBJ2-1; D gene unclear. The CDR3 is 15 residues long. The V and J ends lost 5 bases and 0 bases respectively, with 11 bases between them. CDR1 SNHLY and CDR2 FYNNEI come from the germline V gene. The DNA of the CDR3 is TGTGCCAGCAGTTCACAGTCCCGCTCCTACAATGAGCAGTTCTTC. Its translation is CASSSQSRSYNEQFF.

This chain joins TRBV7-2 and TRBJ2-7; TRBD2 matches at 9 bases. The V gene's germline CDR1 is SGHTA and CDR2 FQGNSA. This CDR3 contains 16 residues. The ends lost 6 bases at V and 4 bases at J; junction bases unmatched: 13. CDR3 bases: TGTGCCAGCAGGCCCGATACGGGACTAGCCTTATACGAGCAGTACTTC. Encoded protein: CASRPDTGLALYEQYF.

The CDR3 nucleotides are TGCGCCAGCAGCCGGACTAGCGGCAAGGACAATGAGCAGTTCTTC. It is translated as CASSRTSGKDNEQFF. The rearrangement links TRBV5-1 to TRBJ2-1; 10 bases align to TRBD2. Germline CDR1 reads SGHRS; CDR2 reads YFSETQ. The CDR3 runs 15 residues. With 4 bases clipped from V and 5 bases from J, the junction kept 6 bases outside the gene matches.

V usage is TRBV19 and J usage is TRBJ2-1; 9 bases map to TRBD1. Germline-derived CDR1 and CDR2 are LNHDA and SQIVND (reference sequence). V shed 7 bases and J 10 bases; nucleotides not matched to a gene: 8. There are 13 residues in the CDR3. The CDR3 sequence is CASTGGQGGEQFF. In DNA form, the CDR3 reads TGTGCCAGTACCGGGGGACAGGGAGGCGAGCAGTTCTTC.

CDR3 DNA sequence: TGTGCCAGCAGCCTGTGGGGGGGATACAATGAGCAGTTCTTC. Amino acid sequence: CASSLWGGYNEQFF. This chain joins TRBV7-2 and TRBJ2-1; 7 bases map to TRBD2. Germline CDR1 and CDR2: SGHTA and FQGNSA. J was trimmed by 4 bases and V by 5 bases; bases with no gene match: 5. The CDR3 has 14 amino acids.